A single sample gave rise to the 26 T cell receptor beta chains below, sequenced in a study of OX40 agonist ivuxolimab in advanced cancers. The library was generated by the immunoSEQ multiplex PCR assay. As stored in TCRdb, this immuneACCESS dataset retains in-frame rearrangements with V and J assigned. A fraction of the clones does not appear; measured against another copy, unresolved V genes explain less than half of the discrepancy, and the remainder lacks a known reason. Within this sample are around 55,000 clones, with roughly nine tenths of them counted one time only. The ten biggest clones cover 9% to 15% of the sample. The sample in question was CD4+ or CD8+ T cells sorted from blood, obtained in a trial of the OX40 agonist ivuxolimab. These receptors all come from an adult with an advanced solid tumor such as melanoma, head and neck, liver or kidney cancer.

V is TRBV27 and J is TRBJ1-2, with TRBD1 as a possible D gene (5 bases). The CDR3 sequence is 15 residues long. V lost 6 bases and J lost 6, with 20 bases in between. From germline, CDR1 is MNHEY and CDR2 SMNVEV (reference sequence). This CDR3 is CASSPERVGGDGYTF. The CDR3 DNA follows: TGTGCCAGCAGCCCAGAGAGGGTGGGGGGTGATGGCTACACCTTC.

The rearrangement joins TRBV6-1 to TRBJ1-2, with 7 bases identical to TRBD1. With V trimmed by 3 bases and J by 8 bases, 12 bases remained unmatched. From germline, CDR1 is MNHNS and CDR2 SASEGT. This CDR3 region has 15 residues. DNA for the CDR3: TGTGCCAGCAGTGAGGCCTGGGGGCAGGGGGGCGGCTACACCTTC. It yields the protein CASSEAWGQGGGYTF.

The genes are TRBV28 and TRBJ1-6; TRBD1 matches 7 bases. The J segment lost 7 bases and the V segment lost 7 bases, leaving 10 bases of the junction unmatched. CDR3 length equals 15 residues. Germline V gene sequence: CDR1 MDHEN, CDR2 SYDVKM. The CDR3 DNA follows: TGTGCCAGCATAGCTCAGGGGGAAGAGAATTCACCCCTCCACTTT. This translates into CASIAQGEENSPLHF.

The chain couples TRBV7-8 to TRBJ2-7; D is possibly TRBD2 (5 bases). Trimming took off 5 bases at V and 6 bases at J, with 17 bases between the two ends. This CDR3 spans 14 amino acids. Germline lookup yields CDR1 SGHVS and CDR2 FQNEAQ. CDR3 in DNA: TGTGCCAGCAGCCCGACTACGAAGGTGGGCGAGCAGTACTTC. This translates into CASSPTTKVGEQYF.

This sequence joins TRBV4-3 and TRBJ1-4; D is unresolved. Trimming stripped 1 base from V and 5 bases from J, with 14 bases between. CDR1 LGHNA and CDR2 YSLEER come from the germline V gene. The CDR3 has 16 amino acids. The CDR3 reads CASSQASRGENEKLFF. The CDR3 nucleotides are TGCGCCAGCAGCCAAGCGTCACGGGGTGAGAATGAAAAACTGTTTTTT.

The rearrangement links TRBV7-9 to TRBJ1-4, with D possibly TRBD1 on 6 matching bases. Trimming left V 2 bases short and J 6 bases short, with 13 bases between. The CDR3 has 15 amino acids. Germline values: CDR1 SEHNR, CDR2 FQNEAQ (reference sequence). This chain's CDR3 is CASSLKGGYDEKLFF. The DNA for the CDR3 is TGTGCCAGCAGCTTAAAGGGGGGATACGATGAAAAACTGTTTTTT.

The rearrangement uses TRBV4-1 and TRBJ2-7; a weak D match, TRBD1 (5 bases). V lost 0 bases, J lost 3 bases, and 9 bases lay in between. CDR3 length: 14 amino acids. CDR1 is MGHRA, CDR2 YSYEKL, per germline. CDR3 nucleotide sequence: TGCGCCAGCAGCCAAGATGCCAGGGACTACGAGCAGTACTTC. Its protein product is CASSQDARDYEQYF.

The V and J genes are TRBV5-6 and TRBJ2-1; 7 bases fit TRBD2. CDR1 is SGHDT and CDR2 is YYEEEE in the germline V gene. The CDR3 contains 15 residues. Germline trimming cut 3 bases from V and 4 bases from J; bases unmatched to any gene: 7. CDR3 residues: CASSWQRDKYNEQFF. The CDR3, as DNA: TGTGCCAGCAGCTGGCAGCGGGATAAATACAATGAGCAGTTCTTC.

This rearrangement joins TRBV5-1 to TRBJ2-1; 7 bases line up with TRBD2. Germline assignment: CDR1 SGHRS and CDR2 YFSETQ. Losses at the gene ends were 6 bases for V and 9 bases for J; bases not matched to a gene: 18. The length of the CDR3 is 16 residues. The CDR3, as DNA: TGCGCCAGCACCCAGGGTGGGTCTAGCGGAGCGGGTGAGCAGTTCTTC. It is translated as CASTQGGSSGAGEQFF.

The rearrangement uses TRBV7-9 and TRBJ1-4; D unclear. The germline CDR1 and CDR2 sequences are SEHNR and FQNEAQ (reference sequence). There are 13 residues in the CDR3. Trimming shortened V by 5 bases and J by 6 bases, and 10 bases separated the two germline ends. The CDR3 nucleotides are TGTGCCAGCAGCCAGACGGAGGATGAAAAACTGTTTTTT. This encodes CASSQTEDEKLFF.

CDR3 nucleotides: TGTGCCAGCAGCTTACAGGGCGTATTCTACGAGCAGTACGTC. This gives the protein CASSLQGVFYEQYV. The J gene is TRBJ2-7, the V gene TRBV7-8; tentative D call: TRBD1 (5 bases). V shed 2 bases and J shed 3 bases, with 11 bases lying between them. The CDR3 is 14 residues long. Germline CDR1 is SGHVS and CDR2 is FQNEAQ.

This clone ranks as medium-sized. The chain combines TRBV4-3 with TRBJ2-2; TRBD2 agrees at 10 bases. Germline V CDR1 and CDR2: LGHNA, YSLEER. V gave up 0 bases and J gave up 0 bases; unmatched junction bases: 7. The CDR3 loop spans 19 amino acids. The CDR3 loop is CASSQDHVSGRSNTGELFF. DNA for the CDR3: TGCGCCAGCAGCCAAGATCACGTTAGCGGGAGGTCGAACACCGGGGAGCTGTTTTTT.

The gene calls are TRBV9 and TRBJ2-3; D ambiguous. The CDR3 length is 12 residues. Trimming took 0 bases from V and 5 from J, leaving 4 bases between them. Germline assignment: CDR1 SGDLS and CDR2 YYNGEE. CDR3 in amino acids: CASSVGLDTQYF. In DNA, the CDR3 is TGTGCCAGCAGCGTAGGTCTAGATACGCAGTATTTT.

CDR3 sequence: CASSSLAGGGNEQFF. The CDR3 region has the DNA TGTGCCAGCAGCTCGCTAGCGGGAGGGGGAAATGAGCAGTTCTTC. V and J are TRBV13 and TRBJ2-1; 12 nucleotides line up with TRBD2. After removal of 4 bases from V and 7 bases from J, the junction contained 5 bases not matched to a gene. This CDR3 is 15 amino acids long. Germline loops: CDR1 PRHDT, CDR2 FYEKMQ (reference sequence). Looking up the rest from reference TRBV13 and TRBJ2-1 gives the full variable domain: AAGVIQSPRHLIKEKRETATLKCYPIPRHDTVYWYQQGPGQDPQFLISFYEKMQSDKGSIPDRFSAQQFSDYHSELNMSSLELGDSALYFCASSSLAGGGNEQFFGPGTRLTVL.

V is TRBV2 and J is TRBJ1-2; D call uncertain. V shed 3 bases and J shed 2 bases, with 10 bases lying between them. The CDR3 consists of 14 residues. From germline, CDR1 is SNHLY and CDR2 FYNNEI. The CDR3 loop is CASSDLPTNYGYTF. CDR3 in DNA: TGTGCCAGCAGTGATTTGCCGACCAACTATGGCTACACCTTC.

The CDR3 spells CASSRGNIQYF. For the CDR3, the DNA is TGCGCCAGCAGCAGGGGGAACATTCAGTACTTC. V usage is TRBV4-1 and J usage is TRBJ2-4, with D perhaps matching TRBD1 (6 bases). Germline V gene lookup returns CDR1 MGHRA and CDR2 YSYEKL. This CDR3 is 11 amino acids long. Trimming took 5 bases from V and 7 from J, leaving 6 bases between them.

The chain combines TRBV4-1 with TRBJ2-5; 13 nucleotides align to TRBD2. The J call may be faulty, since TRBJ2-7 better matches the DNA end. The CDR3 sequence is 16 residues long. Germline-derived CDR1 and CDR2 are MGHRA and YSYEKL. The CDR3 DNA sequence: TGCGCCAGCAGCAGATCCGGGACTAGCGGGACCTACGAGCAGTACTTC. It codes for CASSRSGTSGTYEQYF.

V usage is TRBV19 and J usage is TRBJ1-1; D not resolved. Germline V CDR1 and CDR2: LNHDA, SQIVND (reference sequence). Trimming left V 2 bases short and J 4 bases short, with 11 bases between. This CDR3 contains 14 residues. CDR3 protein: CASSITLGSTEAFF. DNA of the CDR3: TGTGCCAGTAGTATAACCCTGGGCAGCACTGAAGCTTTCTTT.

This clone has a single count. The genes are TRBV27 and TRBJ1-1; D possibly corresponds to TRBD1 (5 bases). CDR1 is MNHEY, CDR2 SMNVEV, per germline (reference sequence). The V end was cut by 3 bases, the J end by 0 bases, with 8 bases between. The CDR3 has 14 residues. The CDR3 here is CASSFRGMNTEAFF. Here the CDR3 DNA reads TGTGCCAGCAGTTTTCGGGGGATGAACACTGAAGCTTTCTTT.

The CDR3 is CASSLTTGDGYTF. DNA of the CDR3: TGTGCCAGCAGTTTAACTACAGGGGATGGCTACACCTTC. The chain uses TRBV27 and TRBJ1-2, with TRBD1 matching 7 bases. The germline gives CDR1 MNHEY, CDR2 SMNVEV (reference sequence). The CDR3 runs 13 residues. The junction had 3 bases not matched to a gene; V was cut back by 2 bases and J by 6 bases.

CDR3 protein: CSVDSAVPSYNEQFF. CDR3 nucleotide sequence: TGCAGCGTTGATTCAGCGGTTCCTTCCTACAATGAGCAGTTCTTC. The chain couples TRBV29-1 to TRBJ2-1, with D possibly matching TRBD2 (5 bases). CDR3 length: 15 residues. V lost 3 bases to trimming and J lost 1 base, with 13 bases between them. The germline CDR1 and CDR2 sequences are SQVTM and ANQGSEA.

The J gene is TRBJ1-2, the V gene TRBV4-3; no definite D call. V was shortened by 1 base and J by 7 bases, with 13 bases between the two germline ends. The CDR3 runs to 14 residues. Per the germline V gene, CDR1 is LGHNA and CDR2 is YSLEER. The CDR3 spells CASSQVPSLVGYTF. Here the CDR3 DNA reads TGCGCCAGCAGCCAAGTGCCCTCCCTGGTTGGCTACACCTTC.

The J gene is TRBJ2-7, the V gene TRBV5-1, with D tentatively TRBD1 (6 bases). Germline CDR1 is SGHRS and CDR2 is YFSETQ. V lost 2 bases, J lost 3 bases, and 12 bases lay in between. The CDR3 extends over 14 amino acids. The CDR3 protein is CASSFGTNDYEQYF. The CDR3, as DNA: TGCGCCAGCAGCTTCGGGACAAACGACTACGAGCAGTACTTC.

In nucleotides, the CDR3 is TGTGCCAGCAGCGCGTCAGGGAACGAGCAGTACGTC. Translating gives CASSASGNEQYV. V gene TRBV5-6 combines with J gene TRBJ2-7, with TRBD1 as a possible D gene (5 bases). Germline CDR1 SGHDT, CDR2 YYEEEE. V dropped 4 bases and J dropped 5 bases, with 10 bases sitting between them. This CDR3 region has 12 residues.

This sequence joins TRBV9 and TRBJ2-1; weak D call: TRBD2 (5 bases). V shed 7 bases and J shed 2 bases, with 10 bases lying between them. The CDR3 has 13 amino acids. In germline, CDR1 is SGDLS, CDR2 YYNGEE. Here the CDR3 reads CASRGPPYNEQFF. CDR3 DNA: TGTGCCAGCCGCGGGCCACCCTACAATGAGCAGTTCTTC.

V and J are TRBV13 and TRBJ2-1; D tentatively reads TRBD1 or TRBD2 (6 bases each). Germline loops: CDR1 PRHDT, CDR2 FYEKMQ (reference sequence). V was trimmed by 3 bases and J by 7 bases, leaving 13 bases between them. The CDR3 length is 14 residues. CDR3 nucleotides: TGTGCCAGCAGCTTGGGGGGACAAATGAATGAGCAGTTCTTC. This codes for CASSLGGQMNEQFF.